This TCR beta chain was obtained from a study of blood T cell repertoires in COVID-19 (dated by TCRdb to 2020 to 2021). Notes on the research overall: Collaborator samples came from the United States, Italy and Spain and covered acute and convalescent phases of COVID-19. The prospective study material was composed of cDNA or gDNA derived from T cells, B-cell-depleted T cells, or PBMCs. Deeply sampled blood TCRbeta repertoires from subjects exposed to, actively infected with, or recovered from COVID-19 were included in the dataset. A freely available public database, intended as a resource for researchers studying the immune response to SARS-CoV-2, is where the repertoires were released. Samples were obtained from the ongoing ImmuneRACE study (first 160 participants) and from about 1,300 subjects provided by 6 global collaborators. Nearly every sample came with metadata listing a de-identified subject ID, COVID-19 status, age in years and sex. Where available, HLA class I and class II types were obtained from metadata supplied by the sample provider rather than from assay-based typing.

V is clipped by 3 bases and J by 6 bases, and the sequence between their germline boundaries is 8 bases long. Based on the germline V gene (reference sequence), the CDR1 and CDR2 sequences are LNHDA and SQIVND. From cysteine to phenylalanine, the CDR3 is 12 amino acids long. Only the CDR3 DNA is retained, 36 bases long and in frame from the first base. This clone appeared once. What antigen it recognizes has not been identified. No base quality information exists; no much larger clone differs at one position. The research as a whole found: How much clinical and demographic metadata was included differed by source and by participant, and the metadata was provided uncurated.

TCRbeta CDR3 regions were amplified from genomic DNA using the immunoSEQ Assay, a bias-controlled multiplex PCR. As for the authors' bioinformatics: Nucleated cell counts per sample were estimated from amplification of reference gene primers within the assay. To quantify the absolute abundance of each unique TCRbeta CDR3 rearrangement, sequence reads were collapsed and filtered. For each sample, productive Simpson clonality was calculated as the square root of Simpson's diversity index across productive rearrangements. Entries here come from immuneACCESS through TCRdb and include only in-frame sequences with V and J called. Some clones fail to appear in such tables; in the studies checked, an unresolved V gene covers under half of the shortfall, and the cause of the remainder is unknown. D and trimming were read from the DNA, whereas the V and J calls and clone size are those reported in that table. The sample table shows 250,000 to 350,000 clones, and roughly nine tenths are seen once. The ten biggest clones cover 2% to 2.5% of the sample.

Samples from volunteer blood donors who had recovered from COVID-19 were contributed by a second Seattle source. Each collaborating institution followed its own protocols to collect whole blood in K2EDTA tubes. Collaborator samples were shipped for TCRbeta analysis as frozen whole blood, isolated PBMCs, or DNA extracted from either sample type. Sequencing input: peripheral blood. The receptor was isolated from a woman between 50 and 59 years old who had recovered from COVID-19. This receptor chain uses TRBV19 and TRBJ1-1; D gene: possibly TRBD1, on 5 matching bases. Here the CDR3 is given as CASSIAGAEAFF. The DNA is TGTGCCAGTAGTATCGCGGGGGCTGAAGCTTTCTTT.